These 5 T cell receptor beta chains originate from one sample sequenced in a study of cytomegalovirus exposure and HLA in healthy donors. The protocol was immunoSEQ multiplex PCR, while the TCRdb copy is restricted to in-frame clones and leaves out a portion. This sample carries tens of thousands of clones, around nine tenths of them seen once, and the ten largest clones take 3% to 4%. The sequencing input was PBMCs. The source is a woman aged 18-29 years in good health and CMV-seropositive.

The CDR3 DNA follows: TGTGCCAGCAGTCCCCAGGGGGTAGTCCTCAACGAGCAGTACTTC. Protein: CASSPQGVVLNEQYF. The chain is built from TRBV28 and TRBJ2-7; TRBD1 matches 7 bases. This CDR3 has 15 amino acids. V lost 5 bases, J lost 5 bases, and 12 bases stayed unmatched. Germline V gene data show CDR1 as MDHEN and CDR2 as SYDVKM.

This clone was seen a single time. V gene TRBV19 combines with J gene TRBJ2-2; D ambiguous. Trimming stripped 3 bases from V and 8 bases from J, with 4 bases between. This CDR3 has 11 residues. Germline CDR1 is LNHDA and CDR2 is SQIVND (reference sequence). CDR3 bases: TGTGCCAGTAGTATCGGTGGGGAGCTGTTTTTT. Protein: CASSIGGELFF.

This rearrangement joins TRBV6-1 to TRBJ2-7; tentative D call: TRBD1 (6 bases). The V gene's germline CDR1 is MNHNS and CDR2 SASEGT. The CDR3 loop spans 15 amino acids. The ends were cut back, 5 bases at V and 0 bases at J, with 14 bases in the middle. The CDR3 nucleotides read TGTGCCAGCAGTCAAAAACCGGACAGCTCCTACGAGCAGTACTTC. Its translation is CASSQKPDSSYEQYF.

The rearrangement joins TRBV30 to TRBJ2-1, with TRBD2 as a possible D gene (5 bases). This CDR3 spans 15 amino acids. The V gene lost 0 bases and the J gene lost 2 bases, with 11 bases spanning the gap. The germline gives CDR1 GTSNPN, CDR2 SVGIG (reference sequence). The CDR3 loop is CAWSVRGSTYNEQFF. CDR3 sequence (DNA): TGTGCCTGGAGTGTACGGGGTTCTACCTACAATGAGCAGTTCTTC.

On this clone: At the DNA level, this CDR3 is encoded by other sequences in the same sample as well. The V gene is TRBV11-2, the J gene TRBJ2-7; weak D call: TRBD2 (6 bases). V lost 5 bases, J lost 2 bases, and 16 bases lay in between. The CDR3 loop spans 15 amino acids. Germline CDR1 and CDR2: SGHAT and FQNNGV. CDR3 sequence (DNA): TGTGCCAGCAGCCCCCGGCTAGCGCAGACCTACGAGCAGTACTTC. Its protein is CASSPRLAQTYEQYF.